This is a list of T cell receptor beta chains from one sample in a study of T cells of healthy individuals. TCRdb called the 5' RACE reads again in MiXCR, with one record for every CDR3 protein. The sample records some 69,000 distinct CDR3 sequences, 16% being singletons. These receptors all stem from a human donor in good health. CDR3s include the opening cysteine and the closing phenylalanine or tryptophan. D genes are given only for firm matches. Rows give clone size only sometimes, using once, few, many, or a class for an expanded clone.

TRBJ1-6 TRBD1 TRBV2 many TGTGCCAGCAGTGTATCAGGGGGCGACTATAATTCACCCCTCCACTTT CASSVSGGDYNSPLHF
TRBJ2-7 TRBD1 TRBV7-2 . TGTGCCAGCAGCTTAGTCGGCGCAGGGGGCGCCTACGAGCAGTACTTC CASSLVGAGGAYEQYF
TRBJ2-2 . TRBV13 . TGTGCCAGCAGCTTAAACGGACCAACCGGGGAGCTGTTTTTT CASSLNGPTGELFF
TRBJ2-1 TRBD2 TRBV5-1 few TGCGCCAGCAGCTTCATGTCTAGCGGGAGGGACAATGAGCAGTTCTTC CASSFMSSGRDNEQFF
TRBJ1-1 . TRBV29-1 many TGCAGCGTTGAAGATCAATGGAAGTGGGAGGAAGCTTTCTTT CSVEDQWKWEEAFF
TRBJ1-1 . TRBV29-1 . TGCAGCGTTGGCGGAGACATGAACACTGAAGCTTTCTTT CSVGGDMNTEAFF
TRBJ1-3 . TRBV4-3 many TGCGCCAGCAGCCAAGAGGGCAGGGGTACAAACACCATATATTTT CASSQEGRGTNTIYF
TRBJ1-2 . TRBV20-1 many TGCAGTGCTAGCGTTGAGTTCGGCTACACCTTC CSASVEFGYTF
TRBJ1-2 . TRBV29-1 . TGCAGCACCCTGGAAAACTATGGCTACACCTTC CSTLENYGYTF
TRBJ2-1 . TRBV11-2 many TGTGCCAGCAGCCGCTTGGGGGGGCCTAGTGAGCAGTTCTTC CASSRLGGPSEQFF
TRBJ1-2 . TRBV6-2/TRBV6-3 few TGTGCCAGCAGCACAGCCTTGCGGACTGACAGATACTATGGCTACACCTTC CASSTALRTDRYYGYTF
TRBJ2-7 . TRBV6-2/TRBV6-3 . TGTGCCAGCAGTGACAGATACTACGAGCAGTACTTC CASSDRYYEQYF
TRBJ1-2 . TRBV29-1 . TGCAGCGCATTCACCGGAGACAGAGATGGCTACACCTTC CSAFTGDRDGYTF
TRBJ2-6 TRBD1 TRBV12-3/TRBV12-4 many TGTGCCAGCAGAGCCGGGACAGGGGCTGGGGCCAACGTCCTGACTTTC CASRAGTGAGANVLTF
TRBJ1-1 TRBD1 TRBV20-1 . TGCAGTGCTAGTAGGACACAGGGGGCGGCTTTCTTT CSASRTQGAAFF
TRBJ1-1 . TRBV12-3/TRBV12-4 . TGTGCCAGCAGTTTTAAGAGTGGCACTGAAGCTTTCTTT CASSFKSGTEAFF
TRBJ2-1 . TRBV5-1 many TGCGCCAGCAGCCCGGGACCAGGCGATGAGCAGTTCTTC CASSPGPGDEQFF
TRBJ2-3 . TRBV20-1 many TGCAGTGCTAGCCGGGCGGGGAGCACAGATACGCAGTATTTT CSASRAGSTDTQYF
TRBJ1-3 . TRBV29-1 . TGCAGCGTGGCGGGCGGAGGAAACACCATATATTTT CSVAGGGNTIYF
TRBJ2-2 . TRBV4-1 . TGCGCCAGCAGCCCATATGGGACGGATACGCCAAAGCTGTTTTTT CASSPYGTDTPKLFF
TRBJ2-3 . TRBV4-3 many TGCGCCAGCAGCCAATCGCAGGGTCGCGCAGATACGCAGTATTTT CASSQSQGRADTQYF
TRBJ2-2 . TRBV4-1 many TGCGCCAGCAGCCAAGAAGGAGGAGTAGGGCAATACACCGGGGAGCTGTTTTTT CASSQEGGVGQYTGELFF
TRBJ2-1 TRBD2 TRBV19 . TGTGCCAGTAGTGAAACTAGCGGGAGTGATAGTGGATACAATGAGCAGTTCTTC CASSETSGSDSGYNEQFF
TRBJ2-7 TRBD1 TRBV18 many TGTGCCAGCTCCCCTCCGGGACAGGGGACCTACGAGCAGTACTTC CASSPPGQGTYEQYF
TRBJ1-1 . TRBV5-1 . TGCGCCAGCAGCCATGGACGGGCGCTGGAAACTGAAGCTTTCTTT CASSHGRALETEAFF
TRBJ2-1 TRBD2 TRBV10-3 once TGTGCCATCAGTGAGTCTGGCACTAGCGGAGTCTCCTACAATGAGCAGTTCTTC CAISESGTSGVSYNEQFF
TRBJ1-1 . TRBV5-1 once TGCGCCAGCAGCCCGTTCCCAGGCGCGAACACTGAAGCTTTCTTT CASSPFPGANTEAFF
TRBJ2-4 TRBD1 TRBV7-9 . TGTGCCAGCAGCCCGCCCGACAGGGGATACATTCAGTACTTC CASSPPDRGYIQYF
TRBJ1-6 . TRBV2 . TGTGCCAGCAGTCCCAGGACCAATAATTCACCCCTCCACTTT CASSPRTNNSPLHF
TRBJ2-4 . TRBV28 many TGTGCCGTCGCGGCGCCAGCCAAAAACATTCAGTACTTC CAVAAPAKNIQYF
TRBJ1-1 . TRBV29-1 many TGCAGCGTTGGTGTCCGCGGGGACACTGAAGCTTTCTTT CSVGVRGDTEAFF
TRBJ2-5 TRBD1 TRBV6-1 . TGTGCCAGCAGTCTCTTGACAGGGGGCGGGGAGGAGACCCAGTACTTC CASSLLTGGGEETQYF
TRBJ2-6 . TRBV20-1 few TGCAGTGCTAGACGGGGGCCACCAAGGGGGGCCAACGTCCTGACTTTC CSARRGPPRGANVLTF
TRBJ2-1 TRBD2 TRBV29-1 many TGCAGCGTTGCCGGGACTAGCGGGAGGGTATCCTACAATGAGCAGTTCTTC CSVAGTSGRVSYNEQFF
TRBJ2-7 TRBD2 TRBV28 few TGTGCCAGCAGACCAGCGGGACTGAACTACGAGCAGTACTTC CASRPAGLNYEQYF
TRBJ2-7 TRBD2 TRBV25-1 many TGTGCCAGCAGTGGTACGGGACTAGCGTTCTACGAGCAGTACTTC CASSGTGLAFYEQYF
TRBJ2-3 TRBD2 TRBV29-1 many TGCAGCGTTGATCGTTCTAGCGGACAGTATTTT CSVDRSSGQYF
TRBJ2-7 TRBD1 TRBV29-1 . TGCAGCGTTGAAGGTGAAGGGGGCGCATTACAGCAGTACTTC CSVEGEGGALQQYF